These 14 T cell receptor beta chains originate from one sample sequenced in a study of blood T cell repertoires in COVID-19. Method: immunoSEQ multiplex PCR; TCRdb's copy keeps in-frame clones and lacks some. Among 150,000 to 200,000 clones, approximately 86% were seen once, and the ten largest hold roughly 5.2%. Sequencing was done on a sample of PBMCs or T cells enriched from blood (not recorded which). Every receptor here comes from a woman aged 55-70 years with acute COVID-19.

V usage is TRBV9 and J usage is TRBJ1-6; D gene uncertain. Trimming cost V 0 bases and J 8 bases, with 9 bases left between them. The CDR3 spans 14 residues. Germline CDR1 reads SGDLS; CDR2 reads YYNGEE. As DNA, the CDR3 is TGTGCCAGCAGCGTAGATGCTCAGGATTCACCCCTCCACTTT. It yields the protein CASSVDAQDSPLHF.

The V call is TRBV7-2, the J call TRBJ2-5; TRBD1 aligns across 12 bases. Germline CDR1 and CDR2: SGHTA and FQGNSA. CDR3 size: 15 residues. Trimming at V came to 5 bases and at J to 5 bases, leaving 6 bases not matched to a gene. CDR3 amino acids: CASSAGQGAPETQYF. CDR3 in DNA: TGTGCCAGCAGCGCGGGACAGGGGGCGCCGGAGACCCAGTACTTC.

The gene calls are TRBV19 and TRBJ1-4, with D tentatively TRBD1 (6 bases). This CDR3 is 15 amino acids long. Germline-derived CDR1 and CDR2 are LNHDA and SQIVND (reference sequence). Trimming shortened V by 1 base and J by 7 bases, and 13 bases separated the two germline ends. Here the CDR3 DNA reads TGTGCCAGTAGTATAGGGCAGGGGAGTTTTGAAAAACTGTTTTTT. Encoded protein: CASSIGQGSFEKLFF. The variable domain in full, completed from reference TRBV19 and TRBJ1-4, reads DGGITQSPKYLFRKEGQNVTLSCEQNLNHDAMYWYRQDPGQGLRLIYYSQIVNDFQKGDIAEGYSVSREKKESFPLTVTSAQKNPTAFYLCASSIGQGSFEKLFFGSGTQLSVL.

This chain joins TRBV7-2 and TRBJ2-4; 10 bases agree with TRBD1. The V gene's germline CDR1 is SGHTA and CDR2 FQGNSA. V lost 3 bases to trimming and J lost 2 bases; unmatched junction nucleotides: 10. The length of the CDR3 is 18 residues. This CDR3 reads CASSFQDRGIFSKNIQYF. The CDR3, as DNA: TGTGCCAGCAGCTTCCAGGACAGGGGGATTTTCTCCAAAAACATTCAGTACTTC. Full variable domain (outside the CDR3, taken from reference TRBV7-2 and TRBJ2-4): GAGVSQSPSNKVTEKGKDVELRCDPISGHTALYWYRQSLGQGLEFLIYFQGNSAPDKSGLPSDRFSAERTGGSVSTLTIQRTQQEDSAVYLCASSFQDRGIFSKNIQYFGAGTRLSVL.

The J gene is TRBJ2-7, the V gene TRBV5-1, with 8 positions matching TRBD1. The CDR3 consists of 14 residues. The J segment lost 5 bases and the V segment lost 4 bases, leaving 8 bases of the junction unmatched. Germline V gene lookup returns CDR1 SGHRS and CDR2 YFSETQ. The CDR3: CASSPWTGSHEQYV. Here the CDR3 DNA reads TGCGCCAGCAGCCCCTGGACAGGGTCCCACGAGCAGTACGTC.

The chain has TRBV10-3 and TRBJ1-6; D remains unclear. The V end lost 2 bases, the J end lost 10 bases, and 18 bases lay between the germline ends. The CDR3 totals 16 residues. Germline lookup yields CDR1 ENHRY and CDR2 SYGVKD. The CDR3 here is CAISEGPPAGGSPLHF. CDR3 sequence (DNA): TGTGCCATCAGTGAGGGCCCCCCGGCGGGAGGCTCACCCCTCCACTTT.

The V call is TRBV7-9, the J call TRBJ1-6; D may be TRBD1 (6 bases). V lost 1 base and J lost 7, with 11 bases in between. Germline V CDR1 and CDR2: SEHNR, FQNEAQ (reference sequence). The CDR3 is 15 residues long. The CDR3 DNA is TGTGCCAGCAGCTTAGGTCATCAGGGGAATTCACCCCTCCACTTT. As protein: CASSLGHQGNSPLHF.

This clone was detected only once. The chain is built from TRBV10-1 and TRBJ2-6, with 8 bases matching TRBD1. J lost 8 bases, V lost 6 bases, and 3 bases had no gene match. This CDR3 is built from 13 residues. Germline lookup yields CDR1 WNHNN and CDR2 SYGVQD (reference sequence). CDR3 DNA sequence: TGCGCCAGCAGCAACAGGGGGACCAACGTCCTGACTTTC. Translating gives CASSNRGTNVLTF.

The rearrangement uses TRBV27 and TRBJ1-4; D may be TRBD1 (6 bases). The germline V gene has CDR1 MNHEY and CDR2 SMNVEV (reference sequence). Trimming took off 6 bases at V and 4 bases at J, with 9 bases between the two ends. The CDR3 has 13 residues. The CDR3 nucleotides read TGTGCCAGCAGACAGGGAGTTAATGAAAAACTGTTTTTT. Translation: CASRQGVNEKLFF.

The CDR3 loop is CATQEQGGYGYTF. The CDR3 region has the DNA TGTGCCACCCAAGAACAGGGGGGCTATGGCTACACCTTC. J is TRBJ1-2 and V is TRBV24-1, with 8 bases aligning to TRBD1. This CDR3 comprises 13 residues. The V and J ends lost 9 bases and 4 bases, in that order; junction bases with no gene match: 6. Germline assignment: CDR1 KGHDR and CDR2 SFDVKD.

The chain recombines TRBV5-1 with TRBJ1-3, with 7 bases fitting TRBD1. J lost 3 bases, V lost 4 bases, and 7 bases had no gene match. The CDR3 extends over 15 amino acids. CDR1 and CDR2 from the germline V gene are SGHRS and YFSETQ. For the CDR3, the DNA is TGCGCCAGCAGCACCTCGACAGGGAATGGAAACACCATATATTTT. It is translated as CASSTSTGNGNTIYF.

The chain joins TRBV4-1 to TRBJ1-4; tentatively, D is TRBD1 (5 bases). This CDR3 contains 17 residues. Germline-derived CDR1 and CDR2 are MGHRA and YSYEKL. Trimming left V 1 base short and J 1 base short, with 13 bases between. CDR3 in amino acids: CASSQGVGQRTNEKLFF. DNA for the CDR3: TGCGCCAGCAGCCAAGGGGTAGGACAAAGAACTAATGAAAAACTGTTTTTT.

The V gene is TRBV18, the J gene TRBJ1-5; the D gene is possibly TRBD1 (5 bases). CDR1 is KGHSH, CDR2 LQKENI, per germline. Trimming cost V 5 bases and J 9 bases, with 17 bases left between them. This CDR3 has 14 residues. In DNA, the CDR3 is TGTGCCAGCTCAGACCAGGGAGGGCGTGGGCCCCAGCATTTT. Translation: CASSDQGGRGPQHF.

This clone was observed a handful of times. The rearrangement uses TRBV6-4 and TRBJ2-4, with TRBD2 identical over 12 bases. J gave up 9 bases and V 3 bases, and 3 bases lay outside the gene matches. The germline V gene encodes CDR1 MRHNA and CDR2 SNTAGT. CDR3 length equals 14 residues. CDR3 amino acids: CASSESSGGGIQYF. CDR3 coding DNA: TGTGCCAGCAGTGAATCTAGCGGGGGGGGCATTCAGTACTTC.